One and the same sample provided the 8 T cell receptor beta chains below, sequenced in a study of T cell responses to AZD1222 COVID-19 vaccine. Sequencing used immunoSEQ multiplex PCR; TCRdb keeps in-frame clones, though not all of them. The sample lists some 28,000 clones, about 77% seen once, with 5.8% in the top ten. The sample consisted of peripheral blood, taken on day 0 of AZD1222 vaccination. These receptors all stem from an adult in good health.

This clone was detected only once. The chain is built from TRBV18 and TRBJ1-5; D may be TRBD1 (5 bases). Per germline, CDR1 KGHSH and CDR2 LQKENI. Trimming stripped 3 bases from V and 0 bases from J, with 6 bases between. The CDR3 extends over 14 amino acids. CDR3 loop: CASSPGTSNQPQHF. CDR3 DNA sequence: TGTGCCAGCTCACCTGGGACTAGCAATCAGCCCCAGCATTTT.

In this sample, this clone turned up a few times. V is TRBV11-2 and J is TRBJ2-3; no definite D call. Trimming stripped 4 bases from V and 4 bases from J, with 12 bases between. The CDR3 is 14 amino acids. From germline, CDR1 is SGHAT and CDR2 FQNNGV. The CDR3 region has the DNA TGTGCCAGCAGCTCCTGGGCGGTTCCAGATACGCAGTATTTT. Encoded protein: CASSSWAVPDTQYF.

The chain couples TRBV7-2 to TRBJ2-7; D perhaps matches TRBD2 (5 bases). V lost 5 bases to trimming and J lost 1 base, with 15 bases between them. Germline values: CDR1 SGHTA, CDR2 FQGNSA. The CDR3 is 15 amino acids. The CDR3 nucleotides read TGTGCCAGCAGCGCCGGAGGCGCGGGTTCCTACGAGCAGTACGTC. This gives the protein CASSAGGAGSYEQYV.

The V gene is TRBV19, the J gene TRBJ2-7, with TRBD1 matching 7 bases. Germline V gene data show CDR1 as LNHDA and CDR2 as SQIVND (reference sequence). The CDR3 runs to 13 residues. V trimming: 5 bases; J trimming: 1 base; junction bases outside the gene matches: 2. CDR3 DNA sequence: TGTGCCAGTAGTTCGGGACAGTCCTACGAGCAGTACTTC. Its translation: CASSSGQSYEQYF.

This clone appeared a single time. The chain carries TRBV19 and TRBJ2-6, with D tentatively TRBD1 (6 bases). This CDR3 contains 16 residues. Germline loops: CDR1 LNHDA, CDR2 SQIVND (reference sequence). V was shortened by 2 bases and J by 2 bases, with 10 bases between the two germline ends. The CDR3 coding sequence is TGTGCCAGTAGTATAATAACAGGGCCTGGGGCCAACGTCCTGACTTTC. This codes for CASSIITGPGANVLTF.

CDR3 DNA sequence: TGTGCCTCCTCCCGCCACGGGGTTGAAAAACTGTTTTTT. It specifies CASSRHGVEKLFF. The rearrangement joins TRBV7-9 to TRBJ1-4, with D unresolved. The germline V gene has CDR1 SEHNR and CDR2 FQNEAQ (reference sequence). V gave up 11 bases and J gave up 7 bases, with 17 bases separating them. The length of the CDR3 is 13 residues.

The J gene is TRBJ2-3, the V gene TRBV4-1, with D hard to call. V lost 0 bases, J lost 1 base, and 8 bases lay in between. Germline V lookup: CDR1 MGHRA, CDR2 YSYEKL. The CDR3 has 15 amino acids. CDR3 nucleotide sequence: TGCGCCAGCAGCCAAGACCCGGGTGGCACAGATACGCAGTATTTT. Translating it yields CASSQDPGGTDTQYF.

A few counts support this clone. The J gene is TRBJ2-7, the V gene TRBV18, with 9 bases aligning to TRBD1. The J segment lost 4 bases and the V segment lost 6 bases, leaving 7 bases of the junction unmatched. In germline, CDR1 is KGHSH, CDR2 LQKENI. The CDR3 spans 14 residues. The CDR3 region is CASSQRQGVYEQYF. For the CDR3, the DNA is TGTGCCAGCTCCCAACGACAGGGGGTGTACGAGCAGTACTTC.